This T cell receptor beta chain originates from a study of T cells in Graves' hyperthyroidism and ophthalmopathy. Study-wide results and limits: Separation of ophthalmopathy from stable hyperthyroidism was achieved by a 13 V-J model. In the blood, most expanded thyroid clonotypes above 0.001 appeared as well.

RNA transcripts gave rise to amplified TCR beta CDR3 regions. HTBI primers were used for first-round RT-PCR of the TCR CDR3. Each CDR3 protein is one row after TCRdb ran MiXCR on the multiplex PCR reads. This table has about 610,000 distinct CDR3 sequences, under 15% appearing once. Enrolled ophthalmopathy patients presented with a Clinical Activity Score of at least 3, a NOSPECS grade of at least 4, and disease duration under 3 months. In this sample, this clonotype turned up a few times. What it binds is unknown. CDR1 is SGHVS and CDR2 is FQNEAQ in the germline V gene. The CDR3 totals 14 residues. Trimming cost V 0 bases and J 10 bases, with 10 bases left between them.

Input material: blood. The sequence was collected from a woman aged 40 to 50 with Graves' ophthalmopathy. This rearrangement joins TRBV7-8 to TRBJ1-6; a possible D gene is TRBD1 (5 bases). CDR3 in amino acids: CASSLAGVGSPLHF. DNA for the CDR3: TGTGCCAGCAGCTTAGCGGGGGTAGGCTCACCCCTCCACTTT.